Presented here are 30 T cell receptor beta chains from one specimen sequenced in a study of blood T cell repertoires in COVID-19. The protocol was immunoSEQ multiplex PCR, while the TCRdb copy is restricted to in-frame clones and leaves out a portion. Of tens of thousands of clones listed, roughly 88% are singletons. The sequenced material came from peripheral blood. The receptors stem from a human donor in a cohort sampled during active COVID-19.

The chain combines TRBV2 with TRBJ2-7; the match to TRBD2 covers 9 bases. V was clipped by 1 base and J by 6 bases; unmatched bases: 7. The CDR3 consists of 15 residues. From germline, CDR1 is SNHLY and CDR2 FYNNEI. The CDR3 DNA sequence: TGTGCCAGCAGTGAAGGATTAGCGGGAGTTGGCGAGCAGTACTTC. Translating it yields CASSEGLAGVGEQYF.

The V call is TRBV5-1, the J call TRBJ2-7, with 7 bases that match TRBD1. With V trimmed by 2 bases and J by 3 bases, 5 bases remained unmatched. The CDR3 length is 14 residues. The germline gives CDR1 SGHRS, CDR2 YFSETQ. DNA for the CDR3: TGCGCCAGCAGCTTAAGACAGGGCAGCTACGAGCAGTACTTC. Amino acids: CASSLRQGSYEQYF.

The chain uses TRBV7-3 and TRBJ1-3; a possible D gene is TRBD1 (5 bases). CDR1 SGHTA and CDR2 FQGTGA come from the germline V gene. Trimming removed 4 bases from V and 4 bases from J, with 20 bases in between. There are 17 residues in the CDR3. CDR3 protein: CASSSMGGSGSGNTIYF. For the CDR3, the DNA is TGTGCCAGCAGCTCCATGGGGGGATCGGGCTCCGGAAACACCATATATTTT.

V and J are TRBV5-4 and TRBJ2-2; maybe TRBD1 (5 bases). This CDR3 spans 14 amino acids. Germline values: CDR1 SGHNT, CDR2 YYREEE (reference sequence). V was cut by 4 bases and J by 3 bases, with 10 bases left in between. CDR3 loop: CASSTDSYTGELFF. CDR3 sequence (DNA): TGTGCCAGCAGCACCGACAGCTACACCGGGGAGCTGTTTTTT. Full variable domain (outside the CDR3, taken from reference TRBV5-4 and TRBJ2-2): ETGVTQSPTHLIKTRGQQVTLRCSSQSGHNTVSWYQQALGQGPQFIFQYYREEENGRGNFPPRFSGLQFPNYSSELNVNALELDDSALYLCASSTDSYTGELFFGEGSRLTVL.

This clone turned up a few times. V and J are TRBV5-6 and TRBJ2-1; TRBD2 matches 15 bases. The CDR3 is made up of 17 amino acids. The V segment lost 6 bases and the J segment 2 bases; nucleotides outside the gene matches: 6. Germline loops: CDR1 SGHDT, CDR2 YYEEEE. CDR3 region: CASTGLAGGPAYNEQFF. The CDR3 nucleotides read TGTGCCAGCACTGGACTAGCGGGAGGGCCCGCCTACAATGAGCAGTTCTTC.

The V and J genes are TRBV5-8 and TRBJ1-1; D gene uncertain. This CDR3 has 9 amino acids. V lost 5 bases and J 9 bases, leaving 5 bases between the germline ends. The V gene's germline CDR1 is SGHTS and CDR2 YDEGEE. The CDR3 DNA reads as TGTGCCAGCAGTTTCAAAGCTTTCTTT. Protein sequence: CASSFKAFF.

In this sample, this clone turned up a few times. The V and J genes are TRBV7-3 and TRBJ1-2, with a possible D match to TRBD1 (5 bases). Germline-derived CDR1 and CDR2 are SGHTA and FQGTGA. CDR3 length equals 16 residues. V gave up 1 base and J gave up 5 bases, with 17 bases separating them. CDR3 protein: CASSLMGPTGEYGYTF. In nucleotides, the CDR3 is TGTGCCAGCAGCTTAATGGGGCCAACAGGCGAGTATGGCTACACCTTC.

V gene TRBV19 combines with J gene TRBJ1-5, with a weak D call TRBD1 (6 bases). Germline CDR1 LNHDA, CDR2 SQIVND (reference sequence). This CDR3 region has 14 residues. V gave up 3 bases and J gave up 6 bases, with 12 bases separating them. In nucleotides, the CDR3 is TGTGCCAGTAGTATTATGGGGGCGAGTCAGCCCCAGCATTTT. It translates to CASSIMGASQPQHF.

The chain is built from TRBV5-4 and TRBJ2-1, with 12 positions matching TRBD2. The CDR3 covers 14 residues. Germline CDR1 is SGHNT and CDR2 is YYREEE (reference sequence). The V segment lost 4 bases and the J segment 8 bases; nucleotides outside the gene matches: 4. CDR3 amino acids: CASSLAGGSDEQFF. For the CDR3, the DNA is TGTGCCAGCAGCCTAGCGGGAGGGTCCGATGAGCAGTTCTTC.

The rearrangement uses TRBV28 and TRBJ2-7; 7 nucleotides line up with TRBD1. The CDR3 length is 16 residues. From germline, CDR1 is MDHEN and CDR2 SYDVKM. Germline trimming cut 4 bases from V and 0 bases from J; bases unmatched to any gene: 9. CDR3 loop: CASSSPTGKVSYEQYF. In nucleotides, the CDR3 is TGTGCCAGCAGTTCCCCGACAGGGAAAGTCTCCTACGAGCAGTACTTC.

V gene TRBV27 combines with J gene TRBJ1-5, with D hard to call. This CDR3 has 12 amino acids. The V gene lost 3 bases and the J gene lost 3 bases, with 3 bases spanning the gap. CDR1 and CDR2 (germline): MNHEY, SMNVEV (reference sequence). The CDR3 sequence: CASSFNNQPQHF. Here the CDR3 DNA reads TGTGCCAGCAGTTTCAACAATCAGCCCCAGCATTTT.

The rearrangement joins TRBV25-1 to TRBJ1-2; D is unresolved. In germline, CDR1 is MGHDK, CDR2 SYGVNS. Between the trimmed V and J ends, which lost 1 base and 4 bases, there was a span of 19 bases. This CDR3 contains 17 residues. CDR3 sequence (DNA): TGTGCCAGCAGTGAATTCGAGGGCAGCGCAAGGCTCTATGGCTACACCTTC. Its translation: CASSEFEGSARLYGYTF.

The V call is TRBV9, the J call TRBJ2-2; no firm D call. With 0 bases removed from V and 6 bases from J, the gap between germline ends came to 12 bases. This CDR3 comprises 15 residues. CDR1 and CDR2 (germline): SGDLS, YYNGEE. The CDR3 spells CASSVGFGSAGELFF. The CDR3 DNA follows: TGTGCCAGCAGCGTAGGATTCGGGTCGGCCGGGGAGCTGTTTTTT.

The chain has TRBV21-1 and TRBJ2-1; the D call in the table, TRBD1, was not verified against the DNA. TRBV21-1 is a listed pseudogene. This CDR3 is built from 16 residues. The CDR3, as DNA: TGTGCCAGCACCCCCTCCGGGACAGGGAATTTGAATGAGCAGTTCTTC. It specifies CASTPSGTGNLNEQFF.

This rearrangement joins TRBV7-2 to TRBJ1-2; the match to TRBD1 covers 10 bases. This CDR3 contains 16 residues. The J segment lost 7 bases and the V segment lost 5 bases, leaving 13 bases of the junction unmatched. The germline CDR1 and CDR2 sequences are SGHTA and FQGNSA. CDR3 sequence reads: CASSARAGQGGGGYTF. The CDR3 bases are TGTGCCAGCAGCGCCAGAGCCGGACAGGGGGGAGGTGGCTACACCTTC.

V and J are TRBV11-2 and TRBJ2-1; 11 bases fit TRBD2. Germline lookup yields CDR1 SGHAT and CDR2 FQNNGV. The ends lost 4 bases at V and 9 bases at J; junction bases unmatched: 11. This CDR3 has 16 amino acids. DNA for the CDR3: TGTGCCAGCAGCTCTTATCGTGGCCTAGCGGGAGGTGAGCAGTTCTTC. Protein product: CASSSYRGLAGGEQFF.

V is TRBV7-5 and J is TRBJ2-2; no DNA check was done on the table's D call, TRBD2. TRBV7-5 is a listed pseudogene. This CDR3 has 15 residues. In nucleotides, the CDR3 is TGTGCCAGAAGCTTCTCACTAGCGGGAGCCGGGGAGCTGTTTTTT. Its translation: CARSFSLAGAGELFF.

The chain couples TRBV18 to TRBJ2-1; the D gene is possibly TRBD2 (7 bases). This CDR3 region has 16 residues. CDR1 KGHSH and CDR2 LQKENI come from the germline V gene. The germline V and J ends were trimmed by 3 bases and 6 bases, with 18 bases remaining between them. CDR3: CASSPVAGATVNEQFF. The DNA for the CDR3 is TGTGCCAGCTCACCGGTGGCGGGGGCCACCGTCAATGAGCAGTTCTTC.

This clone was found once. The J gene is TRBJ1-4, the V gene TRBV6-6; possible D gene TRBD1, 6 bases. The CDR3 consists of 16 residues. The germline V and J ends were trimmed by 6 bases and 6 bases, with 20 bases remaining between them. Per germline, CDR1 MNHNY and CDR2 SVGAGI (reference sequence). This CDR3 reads CASRTRPTGLDEKLFF. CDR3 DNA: TGTGCCAGCAGGACACGGCCCACAGGGTTGGATGAAAAACTGTTTTTT.

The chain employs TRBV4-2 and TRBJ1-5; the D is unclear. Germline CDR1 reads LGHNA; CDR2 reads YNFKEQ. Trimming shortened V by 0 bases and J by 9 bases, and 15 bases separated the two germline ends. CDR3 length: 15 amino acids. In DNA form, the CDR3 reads TGTGCCAGCAGCCAAGATTTATATGAATCGGGGCCCCAGCATTTT. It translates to CASSQDLYESGPQHF.

In DNA form, the CDR3 reads TGTGCCAGCCATCGGGCACCGGGACTCAAGTTCTTC. This translates into CASHRAPGLKFF. J is TRBJ2-1 and V is TRBV19; TRBD2 might be the D (6 bases). There are 12 residues in the CDR3. The ends were cut back, 9 bases at V and 14 bases at J, with 20 bases in the middle. Germline CDR1 reads LNHDA; CDR2 reads SQIVND (reference sequence). The full variable domain, in which reference TRBV19 and TRBJ2-1 provide the parts outside the CDR3, is DGGITQSPKYLFRKEGQNVTLSCEQNLNHDAMYWYRQDPGQGLRLIYYSQIVNDFQKGDIAEGYSVSREKKESFPLTVTSAQKNPTAFYLCASHRAPGLKFFGPGTRLTVL.

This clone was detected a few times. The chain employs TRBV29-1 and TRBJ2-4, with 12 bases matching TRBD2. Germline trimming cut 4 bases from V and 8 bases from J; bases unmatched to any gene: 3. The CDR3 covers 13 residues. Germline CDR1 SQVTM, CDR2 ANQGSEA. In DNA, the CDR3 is TGCAGCGTTGGGACTAGCGGGATGGACATTCAGTACTTC. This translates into CSVGTSGMDIQYF.

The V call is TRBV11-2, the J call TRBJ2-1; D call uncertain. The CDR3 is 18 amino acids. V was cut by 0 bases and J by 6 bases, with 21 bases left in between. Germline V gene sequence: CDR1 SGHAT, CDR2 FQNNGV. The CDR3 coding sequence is TGTGCCAGCAGCTTAGACCTTACAAATACGATGATAATCAATGAGCAGTTCTTC. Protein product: CASSLDLTNTMIINEQFF.

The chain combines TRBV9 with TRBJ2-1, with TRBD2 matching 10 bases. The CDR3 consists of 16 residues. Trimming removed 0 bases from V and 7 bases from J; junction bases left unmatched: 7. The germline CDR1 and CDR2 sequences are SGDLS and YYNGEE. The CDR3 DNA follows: TGTGCCAGCAGCGTAGGTTCCGGGACTAGCGCAAATGAGCAGTTCTTC. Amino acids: CASSVGSGTSANEQFF. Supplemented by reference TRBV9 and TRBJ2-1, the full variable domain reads DSGVTQTPKHLITATGQRVTLRCSPRSGDLSVYWYQQSLDQGLQFLIQYYNGEERAKGNILERFSAQQFPDLHSELNLSSLELGDSALYFCASSVGSGTSANEQFFGPGTRLTVL.

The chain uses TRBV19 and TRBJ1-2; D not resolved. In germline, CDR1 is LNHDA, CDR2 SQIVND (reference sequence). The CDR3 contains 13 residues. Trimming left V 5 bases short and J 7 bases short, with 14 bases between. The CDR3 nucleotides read TGTGCCAGTAGTGGCCTAGCCCCCCTTGGCTACACCTTC. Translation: CASSGLAPLGYTF.

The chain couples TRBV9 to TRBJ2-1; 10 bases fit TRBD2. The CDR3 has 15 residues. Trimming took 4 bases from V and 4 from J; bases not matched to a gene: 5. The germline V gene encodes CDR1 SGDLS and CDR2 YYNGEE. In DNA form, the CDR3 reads TGTGCCAGCAGCTCGAGCGGGGGGGAGTACAATGAGCAGTTCTTC. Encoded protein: CASSSSGGEYNEQFF.

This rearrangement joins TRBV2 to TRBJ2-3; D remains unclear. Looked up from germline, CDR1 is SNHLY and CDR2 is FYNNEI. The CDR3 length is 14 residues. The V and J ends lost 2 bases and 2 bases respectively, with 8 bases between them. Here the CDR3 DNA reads TGTGCCAGCAGTGAACTTACAAACACAGATACGCAGTATTTT. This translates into CASSELTNTDTQYF.

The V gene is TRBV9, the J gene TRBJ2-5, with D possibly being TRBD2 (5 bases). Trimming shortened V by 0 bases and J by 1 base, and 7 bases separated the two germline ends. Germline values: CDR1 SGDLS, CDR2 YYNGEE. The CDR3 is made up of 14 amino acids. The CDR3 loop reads CASSVEAAQETQYF. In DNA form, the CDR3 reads TGTGCCAGCAGCGTAGAAGCGGCCCAAGAGACCCAGTACTTC.

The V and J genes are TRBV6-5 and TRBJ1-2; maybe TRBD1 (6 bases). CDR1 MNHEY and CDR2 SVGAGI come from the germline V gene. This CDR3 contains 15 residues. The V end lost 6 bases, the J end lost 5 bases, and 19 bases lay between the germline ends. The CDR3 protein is CASRRLSGDRYGYTF. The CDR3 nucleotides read TGTGCCAGCAGGCGACTTTCAGGGGATCGTTATGGCTACACCTTC.

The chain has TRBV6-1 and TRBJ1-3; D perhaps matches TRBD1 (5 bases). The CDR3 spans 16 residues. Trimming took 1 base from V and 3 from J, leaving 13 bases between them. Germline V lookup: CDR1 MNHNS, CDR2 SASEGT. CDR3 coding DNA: TGTGCCAGCAGTGAAGGGGGCGCGGCAATTGGAAACACCATATATTTT. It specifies CASSEGGAAIGNTIYF.